Given below is one T cell receptor (beta chain) in context. The study ran its PCR with 60 Vbeta and 13 Jbeta primers. The table came from immunoSEQ multiplex PCR; TCRdb's copy has only in-frame clones and leaves some out. The sample comprises some 70,000 clones, approximately 75% of which are singletons, and around 7% rests with the top ten. The record originates from a study of cytomegalovirus exposure and HLA in healthy donors. CDR3 length equals 14 residues. In germline, CDR1 is SGHTA, CDR2 FQGTGA. Trimming left V 6 bases short and J 4 bases short, with 15 bases between. The V call is TRBV7-3, the J call TRBJ2-5; D ambiguous. Sequencing input: PBMCs. The TCR originated in a human donor in good health. The CDR3 nucleotides are TGTGCCAGCAGTTCAGACGCGAGGTCAGAGACCCAGTACTTC. Its translation is CASSSDARSETQYF. The full variable domain, rest sourced from reference TRBV7-3 and TRBJ2-5, is GAGVSQTPSNKVTEKGKYVELRCDPISGHTALYWYRQSLGQGPEFLIYFQGTGAADDSGLPNDRFFAVRPEGSVSTLKIQRTERGDSAVYLCASSSDARSETQYFGPGTRLLVL.